This is a list of T cell receptor beta chains from one sample in a study of blood T cell repertoires in COVID-19. Produced via immunoSEQ multiplex PCR; TCRdb's table is partial and in-frame only. The sample has fewer than 150,000 clones, about 83% seen once; the top ten hold around 13%. The sequencing input was peripheral blood. The receptors were sampled from a human donor in a cohort sampled during active COVID-19. Both conserved end residues are part of each CDR3. A D gene is named only where the DNA matches it firmly. Clone size is shown for a subset of rows, as once, few, many or a class of expanded clone.

j_call clone_size d_call v_call cdr3_aa cdr3_nt
TRBJ2-7 NA TRBD1 TRBV27 CASSSDRDRGYEQYF TGTGCCAGCAGTTCGGACCGGGACAGGGGGTACGAGCAGTACTTC
TRBJ1-4 NA TRBD1 TRBV9 CASSRTGGVEKLFF TGTGCCAGCAGTCGGACAGGGGGCGTAGAAAAACTGTTTTTT
TRBJ1-3 NA TRBD1 TRBV5-1 CASSQSQGLGNTIYF TGCGCCAGCAGCCAATCACAGGGGCTTGGAAACACCATATATTTT
TRBJ2-3 NA NA TRBV25-1 CATVQHRDRTDTQYF TGTGCCACCGTACAACACAGGGATCGCACAGATACGCAGTATTTT
TRBJ1-1 NA NA TRBV20-1 CSASVGQWNTEAFF TGCAGTGCTAGTGTCGGACAATGGAACACTGAAGCTTTCTTT
TRBJ2-3 NA NA TRBV27 CASRIDRTDTQYF TGTGCCAGCAGGATAGACAGGACAGATACGCAGTATTTT
TRBJ1-2 NA TRBD1 TRBV5-1 CASSSNRGRGYGYTF TGCGCCAGCAGCTCCAACAGGGGACGAGGCTATGGCTACACCTTC
TRBJ2-6 NA NA TRBV15 CATKTGVGANVLTF TGTGCCACCAAGACGGGGGTTGGGGCCAACGTCCTGACTTTC
TRBJ1-2 NA NA TRBV27 CASSPTDTDRYGYTF TGTGCCAGCAGTCCAACCGATACAGACCGCTATGGCTACACCTTC
TRBJ2-2 NA TRBD1 TRBV5-4 CASSFPGQGSTGELFF TGTGCCAGCAGCTTCCCGGGACAGGGGTCCACCGGGGAGCTGTTTTTT
TRBJ2-7 NA TRBD2 TRBV3-1/TRBV3-2 CASSQGLAGEGQYF TGTGCCAGCAGCCAAGGACTAGCGGGGGAAGGGCAGTACTTC
TRBJ2-7 NA TRBD1 TRBV30 CAWSRPGTAYEQYF TGTGCCTGGAGCCGCCCGGGGACAGCCTACGAGCAGTACTTC
TRBJ2-3 NA TRBD2 TRBV3-1/TRBV3-2 CASSETSGDGNTQYF TGTGCCAGCAGTGAGACTAGCGGGGACGGAAATACGCAGTATTTT
TRBJ1-6 NA NA TRBV2 CASTSRRPDWSPLHF TGTGCCAGCACCTCAAGGAGGCCGGACTGGTCACCCCTCCACTTT
TRBJ2-1 NA TRBD1 TRBV3-1/TRBV3-2 CASSHEPGQYNEQFF TGTGCCAGCAGCCACGAACCGGGACAGTACAATGAGCAGTTCTTC
TRBJ2-7 NA TRBD1 TRBV18 CASSPRAGGMSSYEQYF TGTGCCAGCTCACCACGGGCAGGGGGAATGAGCTCCTACGAGCAGTACTTC
TRBJ2-5 NA TRBD2 TRBV30 CAWRSGGRQETQYF TGTGCCTGGAGAAGCGGGGGGCGGCAAGAGACCCAGTACTTC
TRBJ2-5 NA NA TRBV5-1 CASSQRETQYF TGCGCCAGCAGTCAGCGAGAGACCCAGTACTTC
TRBJ1-6 NA NA TRBV15 CATIPQNNSPLHF TGTGCCACCATTCCCCAGAATAATTCACCCCTCCACTTT
TRBJ2-5 few TRBD2 TRBV14 CASSQGRLAGGQETQYF TGTGCCAGCAGCCAAGGCCGACTAGCGGGGGGCCAAGAGACCCAGTACTTC
TRBJ1-6 NA NA TRBV9 CASSEQPGTNSPLHF TGTGCCAGCAGCGAACAGCCAGGGACAAATTCACCCCTCCACTTT
TRBJ1-2 once NA TRBV7-8 CASSPQVLNYGYTF TGTGCCAGCAGCCCCCAGGTCCTAAACTATGGCTACACCTTC
TRBJ2-1 NA TRBD2 TRBV25-1 CASSETSGGNYNEQFF TGTGCCAGCAGTGAGACTAGCGGGGGGAATTACAATGAGCAGTTCTTC
TRBJ2-7 NA TRBD1 TRBV4-1 CASSPLGTGDYEQYF TGCGCCAGCAGCCCTTTGGGGACAGGGGACTACGAGCAGTACTTC
TRBJ2-6 NA TRBD1 TRBV7-6 CASSATGGTGANVLTF TGTGCCAGCAGCGCTACAGGGGGCACTGGGGCCAACGTCCTGACTTTC
TRBJ1-1 NA TRBD1 TRBV6-5 CASSLDRNLNTEAFF TGTGCCAGCAGTCTGGACAGGAACTTGAACACTGAAGCTTTCTTT
TRBJ2-7 NA TRBD2 TRBV5-1 CASSLRTSGEYEQYF TGCGCCAGCAGCTTGCGGACTAGCGGGGAATACGAGCAGTACTTC